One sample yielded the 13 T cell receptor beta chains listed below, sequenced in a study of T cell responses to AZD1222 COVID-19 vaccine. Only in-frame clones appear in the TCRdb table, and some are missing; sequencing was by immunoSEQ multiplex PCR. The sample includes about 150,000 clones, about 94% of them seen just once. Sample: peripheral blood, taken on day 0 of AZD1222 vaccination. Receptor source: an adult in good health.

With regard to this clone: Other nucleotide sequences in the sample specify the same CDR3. This chain's CDR3 is CASSQSSYEQYF. CDR3 nucleotide sequence: TGTGCCAGCAGCCAGAGCTCCTACGAGCAGTACTTC. This sequence joins TRBV3-1 (or the pseudogene TRBV3-2) and TRBJ2-7; no reliable D call. The CDR3 consists of 12 residues. Trimming pared 3 bases from V and 0 bases from J, leaving 3 bases between. Germline CDR1 and CDR2: LGHDT and YNNKEL (reference sequence).

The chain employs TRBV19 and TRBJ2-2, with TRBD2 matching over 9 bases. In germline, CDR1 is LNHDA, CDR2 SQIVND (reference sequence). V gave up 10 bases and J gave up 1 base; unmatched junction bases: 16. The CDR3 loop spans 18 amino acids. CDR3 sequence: CATEIRREGHGNTGELFF. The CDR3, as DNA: TGTGCCACCGAAATTCGGCGGGAGGGCCACGGGAACACCGGGGAGCTGTTTTTT.

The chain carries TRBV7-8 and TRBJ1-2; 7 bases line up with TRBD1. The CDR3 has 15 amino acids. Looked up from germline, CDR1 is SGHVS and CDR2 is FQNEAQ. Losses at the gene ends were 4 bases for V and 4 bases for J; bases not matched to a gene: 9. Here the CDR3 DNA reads TGTGCCAGCAGCTCAGGCAACAGGGGCGGCTATGGCTACACCTTC. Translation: CASSSGNRGGYGYTF.

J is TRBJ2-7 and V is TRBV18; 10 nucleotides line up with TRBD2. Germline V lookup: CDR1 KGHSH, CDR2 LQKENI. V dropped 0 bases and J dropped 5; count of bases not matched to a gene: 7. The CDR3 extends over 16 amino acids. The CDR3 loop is CASSPPASGRADEQYF. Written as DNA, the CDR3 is TGTGCCAGCTCACCACCAGCGAGCGGGAGGGCCGACGAGCAGTACTTC. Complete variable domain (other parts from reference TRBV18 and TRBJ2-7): NAGVMQNPRHLVRRRGQEARLRCSPMKGHSHVYWYRQLPEEGLKFMVYLQKENIIDESGMPKERFSAEFPKEGPSILRIQQVVRGDSAAYFCASSPPASGRADEQYFGPGTRLTVT.

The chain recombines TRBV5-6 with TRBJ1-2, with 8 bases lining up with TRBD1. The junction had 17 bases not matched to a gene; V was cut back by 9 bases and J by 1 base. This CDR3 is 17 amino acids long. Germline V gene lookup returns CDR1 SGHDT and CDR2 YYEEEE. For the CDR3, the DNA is TGTGCCATGAACACAGGGGGAGGGCCATTCAATAACTATGGCTACACCTTC. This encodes CAMNTGGGPFNNYGYTF.

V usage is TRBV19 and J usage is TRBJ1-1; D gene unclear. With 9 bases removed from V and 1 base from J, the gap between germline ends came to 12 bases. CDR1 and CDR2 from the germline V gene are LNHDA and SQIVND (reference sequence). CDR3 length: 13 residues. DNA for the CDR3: TGTGCCAGCGGTCGTTGGTCGAACACTGAAGCTTTCTTT. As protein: CASGRWSNTEAFF.

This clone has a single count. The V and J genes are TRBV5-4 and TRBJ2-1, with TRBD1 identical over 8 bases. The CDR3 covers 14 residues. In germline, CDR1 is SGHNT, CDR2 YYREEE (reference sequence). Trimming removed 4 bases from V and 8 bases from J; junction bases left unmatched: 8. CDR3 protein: CASSTRTGWHEQFF. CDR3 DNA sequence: TGTGCCAGCAGCACCCGGACAGGGTGGCATGAGCAGTTCTTC.

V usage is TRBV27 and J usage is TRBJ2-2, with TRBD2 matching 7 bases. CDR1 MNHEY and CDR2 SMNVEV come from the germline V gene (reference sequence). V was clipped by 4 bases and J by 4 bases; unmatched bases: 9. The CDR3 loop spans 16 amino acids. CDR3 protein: CASSYLAGEGTGELFF. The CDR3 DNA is TGTGCCAGCAGTTATTTGGCGGGAGAGGGCACCGGGGAGCTGTTTTTT.

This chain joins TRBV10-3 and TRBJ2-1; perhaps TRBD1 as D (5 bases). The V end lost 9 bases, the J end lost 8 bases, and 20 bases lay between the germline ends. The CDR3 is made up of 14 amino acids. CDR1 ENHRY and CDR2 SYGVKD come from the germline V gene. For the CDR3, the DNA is TGTGCCATGCGCACTGGGGCAAGGGGCGATGAGCAGTTCTTC. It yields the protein CAMRTGARGDEQFF.

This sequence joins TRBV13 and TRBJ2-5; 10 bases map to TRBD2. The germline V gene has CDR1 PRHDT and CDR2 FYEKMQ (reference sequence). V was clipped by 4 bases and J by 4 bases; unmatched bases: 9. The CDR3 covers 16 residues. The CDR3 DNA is TGTGCCAGCAGCTACCAAACCGTAGCGGGAGGAGAGACCCAGTACTTC. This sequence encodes CASSYQTVAGGETQYF.

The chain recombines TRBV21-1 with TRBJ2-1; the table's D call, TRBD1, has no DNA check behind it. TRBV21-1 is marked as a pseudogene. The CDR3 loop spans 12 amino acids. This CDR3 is CARKYRVDEQFF. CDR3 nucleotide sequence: TGTGCCAGAAAATACAGGGTAGATGAGCAGTTCTTC.

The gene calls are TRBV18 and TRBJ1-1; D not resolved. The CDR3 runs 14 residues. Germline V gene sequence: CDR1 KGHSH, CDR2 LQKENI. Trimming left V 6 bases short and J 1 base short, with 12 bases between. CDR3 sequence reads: CASSQFRGNTEAFF. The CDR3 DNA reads TGTGCCAGCTCCCAGTTTAGAGGGAACACTGAAGCTTTCTTT.

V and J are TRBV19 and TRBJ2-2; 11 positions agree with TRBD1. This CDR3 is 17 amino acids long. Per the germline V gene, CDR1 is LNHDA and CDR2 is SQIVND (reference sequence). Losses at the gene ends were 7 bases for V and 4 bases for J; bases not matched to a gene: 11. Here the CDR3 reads CASISVRTGGFTGELFF. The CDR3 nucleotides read TGTGCCAGTATCTCAGTGAGGACAGGGGGCTTCACCGGGGAGCTGTTTTTT. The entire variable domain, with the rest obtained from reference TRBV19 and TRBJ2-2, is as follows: DGGITQSPKYLFRKEGQNVTLSCEQNLNHDAMYWYRQDPGQGLRLIYYSQIVNDFQKGDIAEGYSVSREKKESFPLTVTSAQKNPTAFYLCASISVRTGGFTGELFFGEGSRLTVL.